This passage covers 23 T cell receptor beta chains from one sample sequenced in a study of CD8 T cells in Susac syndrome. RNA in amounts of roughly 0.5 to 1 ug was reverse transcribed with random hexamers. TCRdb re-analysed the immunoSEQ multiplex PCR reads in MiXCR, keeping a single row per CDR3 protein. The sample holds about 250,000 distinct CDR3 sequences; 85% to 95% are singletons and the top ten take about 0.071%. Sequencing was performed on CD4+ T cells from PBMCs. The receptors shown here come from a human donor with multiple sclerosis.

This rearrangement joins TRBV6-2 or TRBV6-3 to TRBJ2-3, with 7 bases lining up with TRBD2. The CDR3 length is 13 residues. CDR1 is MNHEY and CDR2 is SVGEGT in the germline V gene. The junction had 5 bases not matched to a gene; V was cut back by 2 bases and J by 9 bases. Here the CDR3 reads CASSYGRAGTQYF. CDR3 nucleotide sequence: TGTGCCAGCAGTTACGGGAGGGCCGGCACGCAGTATTTT.

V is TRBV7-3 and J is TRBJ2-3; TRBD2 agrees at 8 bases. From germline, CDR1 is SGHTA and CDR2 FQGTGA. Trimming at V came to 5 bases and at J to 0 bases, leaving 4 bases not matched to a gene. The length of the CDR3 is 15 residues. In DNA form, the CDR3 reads TGTGCCAGCAGCGAAGCGGGGGTTAGCACAGATACGCAGTATTTT. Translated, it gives CASSEAGVSTDTQYF. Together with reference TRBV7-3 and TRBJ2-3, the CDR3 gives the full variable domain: GAGVSQTPSNKVTEKGKYVELRCDPISGHTALYWYRQSLGQGPEFLIYFQGTGAADDSGLPNDRFFAVRPEGSVSTLKIQRTERGDSAVYLCASSEAGVSTDTQYFGPGTRLTVL.

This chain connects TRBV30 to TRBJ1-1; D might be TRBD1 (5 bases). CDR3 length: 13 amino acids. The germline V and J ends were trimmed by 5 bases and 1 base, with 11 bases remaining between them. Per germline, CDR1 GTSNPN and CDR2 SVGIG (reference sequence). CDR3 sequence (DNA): TGTGCCTGGTGTTCCCAGGGGAACACTGAAGCTTTCTTT. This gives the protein CAWCSQGNTEAFF.

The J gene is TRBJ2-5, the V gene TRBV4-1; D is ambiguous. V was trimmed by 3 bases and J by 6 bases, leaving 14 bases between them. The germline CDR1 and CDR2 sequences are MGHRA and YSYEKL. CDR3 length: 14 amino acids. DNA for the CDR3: TGCGCCAGCAGCCACCCGGGCCTTAGTCAGACCCAGTACTTC. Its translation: CASSHPGLSQTQYF.

The CDR3 nucleotides read TGTGCCAGCAGTGAATTAAGGTCTCTCTCTGGGGCCAACGTCCTGACTTTC. Translating gives CASSELRSLSGANVLTF. The genes are TRBV6-1 and TRBJ2-6; no firm D call. The CDR3 has 17 residues. The V and J ends lost 2 bases and 0 bases respectively, with 11 bases between them. The germline gives CDR1 MNHNS, CDR2 SASEGT.

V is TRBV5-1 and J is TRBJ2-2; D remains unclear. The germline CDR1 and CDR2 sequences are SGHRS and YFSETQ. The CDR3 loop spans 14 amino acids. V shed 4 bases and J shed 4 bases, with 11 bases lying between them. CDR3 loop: CASSLRVGTGELFF. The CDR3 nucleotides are TGCGCCAGCAGCCTCCGCGTAGGCACCGGGGAGCTGTTTTTT.

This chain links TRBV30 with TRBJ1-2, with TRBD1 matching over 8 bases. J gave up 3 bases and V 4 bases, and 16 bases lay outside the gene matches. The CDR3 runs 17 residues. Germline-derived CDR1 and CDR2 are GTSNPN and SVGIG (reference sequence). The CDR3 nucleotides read TGTGCCTGGAACGACTTCTTAATTGGACAGGGTGACTATGGCTACACCTTC. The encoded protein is CAWNDFLIGQGDYGYTF. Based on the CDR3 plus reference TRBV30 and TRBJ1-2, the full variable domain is SQTIHQWPATLVQPVGSPLSLECTVEGTSNPNLYWYRQAAGRGLQLLFYSVGIGQISSEVPQNLSASRPQDRQFILSSKKLLLSDSGFYLCAWNDFLIGQGDYGYTFGSGTRLTVV.

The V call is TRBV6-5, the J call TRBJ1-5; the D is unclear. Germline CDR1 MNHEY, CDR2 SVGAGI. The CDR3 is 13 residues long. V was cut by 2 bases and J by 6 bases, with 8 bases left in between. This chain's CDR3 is CASSYGLGQPQHF. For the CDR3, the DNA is TGTGCCAGCAGTTACGGTCTGGGTCAGCCCCAGCATTTT.

CDR3 sequence reads: CASSLRGLAAPEQFF. CDR3 bases: TGTGCCAGCAGCTTAAGGGGACTAGCCGCGCCTGAGCAGTTCTTC. The rearrangement joins TRBV7-3 to TRBJ2-1, with 9 bases that match TRBD2. The CDR3 is 15 amino acids. J gave up 9 bases and V 1 base, and 7 bases lay outside the gene matches. CDR1 and CDR2 (germline): SGHTA, FQGTGA.

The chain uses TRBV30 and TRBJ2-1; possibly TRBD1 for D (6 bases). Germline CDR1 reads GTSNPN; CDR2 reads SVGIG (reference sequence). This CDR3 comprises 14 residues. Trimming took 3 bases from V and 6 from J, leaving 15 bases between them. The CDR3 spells CAWRSRRGSNEQFF. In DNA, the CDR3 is TGTGCCTGGAGAAGTCGCAGGGGAAGCAATGAGCAGTTCTTC.

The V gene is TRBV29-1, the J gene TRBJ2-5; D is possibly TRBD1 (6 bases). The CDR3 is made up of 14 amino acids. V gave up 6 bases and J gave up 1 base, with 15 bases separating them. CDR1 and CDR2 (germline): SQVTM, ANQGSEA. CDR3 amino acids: CSVGPGHLQETQYF. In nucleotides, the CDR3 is TGCAGCGTGGGCCCGGGACATCTCCAAGAGACCCAGTACTTC.

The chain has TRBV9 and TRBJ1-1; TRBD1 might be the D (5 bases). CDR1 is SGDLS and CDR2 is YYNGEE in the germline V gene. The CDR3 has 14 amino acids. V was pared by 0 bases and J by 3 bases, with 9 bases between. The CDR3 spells CASSVGPGDTEAFF. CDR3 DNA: TGTGCCAGCAGCGTAGGTCCGGGGGACACTGAAGCTTTCTTT.

The chain's CDR3 is CAGTGTDTQYF. DNA of the CDR3: TGTGCCGGGACAGGGACAGATACGCAGTATTTT. The chain combines TRBV30 with TRBJ2-3; 9 bases are shared with TRBD1. The CDR3 consists of 11 residues. The ends lost 8 bases at V and 3 bases at J; junction bases unmatched: 0. CDR1 and CDR2 (germline): GTSNPN, SVGIG (reference sequence).

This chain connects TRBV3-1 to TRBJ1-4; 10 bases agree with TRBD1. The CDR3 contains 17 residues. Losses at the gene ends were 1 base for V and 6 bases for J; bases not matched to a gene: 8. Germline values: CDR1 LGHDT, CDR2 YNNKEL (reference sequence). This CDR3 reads CASSQVRSGTGDEKLFF. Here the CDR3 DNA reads TGTGCCAGCAGCCAAGTCCGATCCGGGACAGGGGATGAAAAACTGTTTTTT.

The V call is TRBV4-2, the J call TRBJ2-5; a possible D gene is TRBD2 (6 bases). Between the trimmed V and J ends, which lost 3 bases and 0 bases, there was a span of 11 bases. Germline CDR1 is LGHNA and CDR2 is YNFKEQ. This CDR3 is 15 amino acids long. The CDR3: CASSQSGLHQETQYF. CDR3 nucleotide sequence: TGTGCCAGCAGCCAGTCGGGACTCCACCAAGAGACCCAGTACTTC.

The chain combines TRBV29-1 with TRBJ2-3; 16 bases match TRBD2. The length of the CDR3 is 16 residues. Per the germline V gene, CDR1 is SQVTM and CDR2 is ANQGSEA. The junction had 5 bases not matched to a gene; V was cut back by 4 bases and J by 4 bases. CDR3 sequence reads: CSVAPGTSGGADTQYF. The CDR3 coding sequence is TGCAGCGTTGCCCCGGGGACTAGCGGGGGGGCAGATACGCAGTATTTT.

Here the CDR3 DNA reads TGTGCCAGCAGCTTAAACGGGAAGCGTGACACGCAGTATTTT. It translates to CASSLNGKRDTQYF. The chain uses TRBV7-9 and TRBJ2-3, with D possibly being TRBD2 (5 bases). The CDR3 runs to 14 residues. In germline, CDR1 is SEHNR, CDR2 FQNEAQ (reference sequence). The V and J ends lost 2 bases and 9 bases respectively, with 15 bases between them.

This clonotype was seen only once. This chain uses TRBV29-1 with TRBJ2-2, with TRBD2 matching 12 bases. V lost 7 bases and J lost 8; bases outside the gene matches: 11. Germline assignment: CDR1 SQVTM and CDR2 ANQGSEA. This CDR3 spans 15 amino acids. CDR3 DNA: TGCAGCGCCGGTGGGCTAGCGGGAGGGCCTGGGGAGCTGTTTTTT. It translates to CSAGGLAGGPGELFF.

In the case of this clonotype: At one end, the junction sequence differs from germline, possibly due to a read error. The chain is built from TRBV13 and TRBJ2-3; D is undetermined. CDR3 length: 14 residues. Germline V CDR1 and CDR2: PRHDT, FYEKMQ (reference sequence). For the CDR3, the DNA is TGTGCCAGCACCTTAGCCCTCAGCACAGATACGCAGTATTTT. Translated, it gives CASTLALSTDTQYF. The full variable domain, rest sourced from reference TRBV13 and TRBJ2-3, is AAGVIQSPRHLIKEKRETATLKCYPIPRHDTVYWYQQGPGQDPQFLISFYEKMQSDKGSIPDRFSAQQFSDYHSELNMSSLELGDSALYFCASTLALSTDTQYFGPGTRLTVL.

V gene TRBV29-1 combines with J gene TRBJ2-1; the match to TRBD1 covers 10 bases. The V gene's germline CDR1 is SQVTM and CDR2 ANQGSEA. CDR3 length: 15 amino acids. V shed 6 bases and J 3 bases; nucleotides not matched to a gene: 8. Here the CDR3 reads CSVQSRDRGYNEQFF. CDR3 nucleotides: TGCAGCGTCCAAAGCCGGGACAGGGGCTACAATGAGCAGTTCTTC.

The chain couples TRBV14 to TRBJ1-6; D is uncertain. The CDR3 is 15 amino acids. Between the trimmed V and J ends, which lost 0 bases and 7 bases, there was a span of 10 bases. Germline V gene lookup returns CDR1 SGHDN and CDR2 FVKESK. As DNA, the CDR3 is TGTGCCAGCAGCCAAGACAGGTCCCGGAATTCACCCCTCCACTTT. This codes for CASSQDRSRNSPLHF.

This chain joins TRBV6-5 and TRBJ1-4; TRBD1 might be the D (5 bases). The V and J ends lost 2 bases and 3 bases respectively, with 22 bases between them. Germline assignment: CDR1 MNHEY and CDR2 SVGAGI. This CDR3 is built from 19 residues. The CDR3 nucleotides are TGTGCCAGCAGTTACGGCTTCCAGGGTTTTCGTTCGGCTAATGAAAAACTGTTTTTT. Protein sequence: CASSYGFQGFRSANEKLFF.

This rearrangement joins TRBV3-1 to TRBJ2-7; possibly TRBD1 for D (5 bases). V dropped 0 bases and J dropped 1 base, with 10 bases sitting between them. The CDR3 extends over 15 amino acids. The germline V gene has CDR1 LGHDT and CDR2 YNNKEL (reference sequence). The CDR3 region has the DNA TGTGCCAGCAGCCAAGAGGGGCAGGGATCCTACGAGCAGTACTTC. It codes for CASSQEGQGSYEQYF.